The 21 T cell receptor beta chains given below trace back to one sample, sequenced in a study of OX40 agonist ivuxolimab in advanced cancers. The assay was immunoSEQ multiplex PCR, and TCRdb's table has in-frame clones only and misses some. The sample includes approximately 84,000 clones, around 86% of them seen just once. The source material was CD4+ or CD8+ T cells sorted from blood, sampled in a trial of the OX40 agonist ivuxolimab. The origin of the receptors is an adult with an advanced solid tumor such as melanoma, head and neck, liver or kidney cancer.

V usage is TRBV28 and J usage is TRBJ2-7; 12 positions match TRBD1. V was clipped by 6 bases and J by 4 bases; unmatched bases: 7. CDR1 MDHEN and CDR2 SYDVKM come from the germline V gene. This CDR3 contains 15 residues. The CDR3 nucleotides are TGTGCCAGCAGGCTAGGGACAGGGGGCTTTTACGAGCAGTACTTC. Translated: CASRLGTGGFYEQYF.

The chain has TRBV4-2 and TRBJ2-7, with 7 bases lining up with TRBD2. The V gene end was trimmed by 4 bases and the J gene end by 0 bases; junction bases not matched to a gene: 3. Germline loops: CDR1 LGHNA, CDR2 YNFKEQ. The CDR3 extends over 14 amino acids. CDR3 DNA: TGTGCCAGCAGCCGGGGCGGGAGCTCCTACGAGCAGTACTTC. Its protein product is CASSRGGSSYEQYF.

This rearrangement joins TRBV10-2 to TRBJ1-2; D is unclear. Per germline, CDR1 WSHSY and CDR2 SAAADI. The CDR3 contains 13 residues. V dropped 10 bases and J dropped 3 bases, with 15 bases sitting between them. The CDR3 DNA reads as TGCGCCAACTCGGACTCGCTGGACTATGGCTACACCTTC. Protein sequence: CANSDSLDYGYTF.

This clone has more than one count but fewer than ten. The V gene is TRBV27, the J gene TRBJ1-3; D is unresolved. The CDR3 runs 14 residues. Germline V gene lookup returns CDR1 MNHEY and CDR2 SMNVEV (reference sequence). V was clipped by 6 bases and J by 7 bases, with 16 bases between them. The chain's CDR3 is CASRSLSRLNTIYF. In DNA, the CDR3 is TGTGCCAGCAGGTCTCTTAGTCGCTTGAACACCATATATTTT.

The genes are TRBV11-2 and TRBJ2-2; no firm D call. The CDR3 length is 13 residues. Per the germline V gene, CDR1 is SGHAT and CDR2 is FQNNGV. V was shortened by 5 bases and J by 3 bases, with 7 bases between the two germline ends. DNA of the CDR3: TGTGCCAGCAGCCGGTACTACACCGGGGAGCTGTTTTTT. Translating it yields CASSRYYTGELFF.

Regarding this clone: Germline and junction disagree at one end, which may indicate a read error. This chain connects TRBV7-9 to TRBJ2-7; the match to TRBD1 covers 11 bases. The CDR3 contains 13 residues. Looked up from germline, CDR1 is SEHNR and CDR2 is FQNEAQ (reference sequence). CDR3 sequence reads: CARSFQDRGLRYF. As DNA, the CDR3 is TGTGCCCGCAGCTTCCAGGACAGGGGGCTTCGATACTTC. The complete variable domain, with remaining parts taken from reference TRBV7-9 and TRBJ2-7, reads DTGVSQNPRHKITKRGQNVTFRCDPISEHNRLYWYRQTLGQGPEFLTYFQNEAQLEKSRLLSDRFSAERPKGSFSTLEIQRTEQGDSAMYLCARSFQDRGLRYFGPGTRLTVT.

The CDR3 sequence: CASSSLAGSSAGELFF. CDR3 bases: TGTGCCAGCAGCTCCTTAGCGGGAAGTTCCGCCGGGGAGCTGTTTTTT. The V and J genes are TRBV5-6 and TRBJ2-2, with 8 bases that match TRBD2. Germline V CDR1 and CDR2: SGHDT, YYEEEE. This CDR3 region has 16 residues. The junction had 10 bases not matched to a gene; V was cut back by 3 bases and J by 6 bases.

The chain uses TRBV15 and TRBJ2-1; D call uncertain. Germline V gene data show CDR1 as LNHNV and CDR2 as YYDKDF (reference sequence). The V end lost 3 bases, the J end lost 5 bases, and 8 bases lay between the germline ends. This CDR3 contains 13 residues. The CDR3 is CATSRTQNNEQFF. DNA of the CDR3: TGTGCCACCAGCAGGACACAAAACAATGAGCAGTTCTTC.

This clone was found a few times. The chain links TRBV18 to TRBJ2-1; 11 bases are shared with TRBD2. The CDR3 extends over 16 amino acids. With V trimmed by 2 bases and J by 3 bases, 3 bases remained unmatched. Looked up from germline, CDR1 is KGHSH and CDR2 is LQKENI. Here the CDR3 DNA reads TGTGCCAGCTCACCAACTAGCGGGGGAATCTACAATGAGCAGTTCTTC. Its protein product is CASSPTSGGIYNEQFF.

The V call is TRBV7-6, the J call TRBJ2-3; 7 bases match TRBD2. The trim removed 7 bases at V and 8 bases at J, leaving 12 bases unmatched. The CDR3 is 14 residues long. CDR1 is SGHVS, CDR2 FNYEAQ, per germline. The CDR3 DNA follows: TGTGCCAGCAAGCCCGGGGGGATCTTTACTACGCAGTATTTT. This gives the protein CASKPGGIFTTQYF.

This clone has a handful of counts. The gene calls are TRBV6-1 and TRBJ1-6; no reliable D call. Germline V gives CDR1 MNHNS, CDR2 SASEGT. V was trimmed by 5 bases and J by 8 bases, leaving 4 bases between them. The CDR3 consists of 11 residues. This CDR3 reads CASSLYSPLHF. In DNA form, the CDR3 reads TGTGCCAGCAGTCTCTATTCACCCCTCCACTTT.

The chain is built from TRBV4-1 and TRBJ2-1; D is undetermined. CDR1 and CDR2 (germline): MGHRA, YSYEKL. V was cut by 0 bases and J by 0 bases, with 9 bases left in between. CDR3 length: 16 amino acids. CDR3 protein: CASSQDRASSYNEQFF. CDR3 sequence (DNA): TGCGCCAGCAGCCAAGATCGCGCTAGCTCCTACAATGAGCAGTTCTTC.

The chain uses TRBV7-6 and TRBJ1-1; a possible D gene is TRBD1 (5 bases). From germline, CDR1 is SGHVS and CDR2 FNYEAQ. The CDR3 runs to 15 residues. The germline V and J ends were trimmed by 2 bases and 0 bases, with 10 bases remaining between them. CDR3 nucleotides: TGTGCCAGCAGCTTATCCGGGGGGTTGAACACTGAAGCTTTCTTT. Its translation is CASSLSGGLNTEAFF.

The chain employs TRBV6-5 and TRBJ2-5; TRBD1 is a possible D gene (5 bases). V gave up 2 bases and J gave up 2 bases, with 12 bases separating them. CDR3 length: 15 residues. Germline CDR1 is MNHEY and CDR2 is SVGAGI. The CDR3 nucleotides are TGTGCCAGCAGTTACAACAGGCGGCGTCAAGAGACCCAGTACTTC. It encodes CASSYNRRRQETQYF.

The J gene is TRBJ2-7, the V gene TRBV10-3; D remains unclear. The germline CDR1 and CDR2 sequences are ENHRY and SYGVKD. V was pared by 5 bases and J by 6 bases, with 11 bases between. The CDR3 loop spans 12 amino acids. CDR3 sequence: CAISISTSEQYF. The CDR3 DNA sequence: TGTGCCATCAGTATCTCTACCTCCGAGCAGTACTTC.

The CDR3 DNA follows: TGCGCCAGCAGTTATGGGTCAGGGGGAGCGGAGCAGTACTTC. Encoded protein: CASSYGSGGAEQYF. V and J are TRBV5-1 and TRBJ2-7, with 7 positions matching TRBD1. V lost 5 bases, J lost 7 bases, and 12 bases stayed unmatched. The CDR3 is made up of 14 amino acids. Germline V CDR1 and CDR2: SGHRS, YFSETQ. The full variable domain, in which reference TRBV5-1 and TRBJ2-7 provide the parts outside the CDR3, is KAGVTQTPRYLIKTRGQQVTLSCSPISGHRSVSWYQQTPGQGLQFLFEYFSETQRNKGNFPGRFSGRQFSNSRSEMNVSTLELGDSALYLCASSYGSGGAEQYFGPGTRLTVT.

This chain joins TRBV5-8 and TRBJ2-5; a weak D match, TRBD2 (6 bases). The CDR3 is 14 amino acids. In germline, CDR1 is SGHTS, CDR2 YDEGEE. Trimming shortened V by 5 bases and J by 6 bases, and 17 bases separated the two germline ends. This CDR3 reads CASRNGRREQTQYF. For the CDR3, the DNA is TGTGCCAGCAGGAACGGACGGAGGGAGCAGACCCAGTACTTC.

CDR3 sequence: CASNRRGGDTDTQYF. Written as DNA, the CDR3 is TGTGCCAGCAATCGGCGGGGGGGTGACACAGATACGCAGTATTTT. V and J are TRBV6-5 and TRBJ2-3; 9 bases map to TRBD2. With V trimmed by 7 bases and J by 2 bases, 7 bases remained unmatched. Germline values: CDR1 MNHEY, CDR2 SVGAGI. The CDR3 covers 15 residues.

The rearrangement joins TRBV19 to TRBJ1-1; D perhaps matches TRBD1 (5 bases). CDR1 is LNHDA, CDR2 SQIVND, per germline (reference sequence). V gave up 3 bases and J gave up 3 bases, with 11 bases separating them. The CDR3 totals 14 residues. The CDR3 loop is CASSIPGGYTEAFF. CDR3 coding DNA: TGTGCCAGTAGTATCCCGGGGGGTTACACTGAAGCTTTCTTT.

This chain connects TRBV5-1 to TRBJ2-1, with 9 bases lining up with TRBD2. The CDR3 runs to 15 residues. The germline V gene encodes CDR1 SGHRS and CDR2 YFSETQ. V gave up 4 bases and J gave up 1 base; unmatched junction bases: 3. In DNA form, the CDR3 reads TGCGCCAGCAGCCTTAGCGGGAGTTCCTACAATGAGCAGTTCTTC. This translates into CASSLSGSSYNEQFF.

The CDR3 coding sequence is TGTGCCAGCTCACGAGACAGGGGGGGTGGCAATCAGCCCCAGCATTTT. Amino acid sequence: CASSRDRGGGNQPQHF. The chain links TRBV18 to TRBJ1-5; 9 bases are shared with TRBD1. The germline CDR1 and CDR2 sequences are KGHSH and LQKENI. This CDR3 is built from 16 residues. V lost 4 bases to trimming and J lost 2 bases; unmatched junction nucleotides: 6.